One and the same sample provided the 7 T cell receptor beta chains below, sequenced in a study of shared clonotypes between healthy human individuals. Some clones are missing from TCRdb's copy, which holds only in-frame ones; the method was immunoSEQ multiplex PCR. The repertoire holds approximately 1,500,000 clones, approximately 96% seen once, with approximately 1.2% in the top ten. Sequenced material: naive CD4+ T cells sorted from blood. Stated subset: CD45RA+ positively selected. Receptors were obtained from a man in his thirties or forties in good health.

This chain connects TRBV19 to TRBJ2-7, with TRBD2 matching over 7 bases. Trimming took 4 bases from V and 3 from J; bases not matched to a gene: 12. Looked up from germline, CDR1 is LNHDA and CDR2 is SQIVND (reference sequence). CDR3 length equals 16 residues. The CDR3 DNA sequence: TGTGCCAGTAGTAATCCCCGGGGGGAGCGGTACTACGAGCAGTACTTC. This translates into CASSNPRGERYYEQYF.

The chain carries TRBV5-1 and TRBJ1-1; the D gene is possibly TRBD1 (5 bases). V lost 0 bases and J lost 6, with 12 bases in between. There are 14 residues in the CDR3. Germline CDR1 SGHRS, CDR2 YFSETQ. The CDR3, as DNA: TGCGCCAGCAGCTTGGGCATCTTGGGGGCTGAAGCTTTCTTT. Its translation: CASSLGILGAEAFF.

The chain has TRBV10-3 and TRBJ2-5, with 14 bases matching TRBD2. Germline-derived CDR1 and CDR2 are ENHRY and SYGVKD. The V and J ends lost 7 bases and 5 bases, in that order; junction bases with no gene match: 6. This CDR3 region has 15 residues. The CDR3 loop is CAITPGLAGVETQYF. The CDR3 DNA reads TGTGCCATCACCCCGGGACTAGCGGGAGTCGAGACCCAGTACTTC.

The chain combines TRBV5-4 with TRBJ1-1; 7 bases match TRBD1. Germline V CDR1 and CDR2: SGHNT, YYREEE (reference sequence). Trimming took 1 base from V and 2 from J; bases not matched to a gene: 11. This CDR3 has 17 amino acids. The DNA for the CDR3 is TGTGCCAGCAGCTTGAGGGGCTCCAACAGGGGTAACACTGAAGCTTTCTTT. As protein: CASSLRGSNRGNTEAFF.

The rearrangement links TRBV6-1 to TRBJ2-7; D gene ambiguous. The germline V gene has CDR1 MNHNS and CDR2 SASEGT. Trimming cost V 8 bases and J 5 bases, with 10 bases left between them. The CDR3 sequence is 11 residues long. The CDR3 spells CASDGQNEQYF. CDR3 in DNA: TGTGCCAGCGATGGGCAGAACGAGCAGTACTTC.

The table lists this clone with a count of one. The chain combines TRBV7-6 with TRBJ2-7; D gene ambiguous. The CDR3 has 19 amino acids. The V gene's germline CDR1 is SGHVS and CDR2 FNYEAQ. V shed 1 base and J shed 2 bases, with 24 bases lying between them. The CDR3 coding sequence is TGTGCCAGCAGCTTAGTGGAGAGCACTGTCAGCAGGCCTCCCTACGAGCAGTACTTC. Protein product: CASSLVESTVSRPPYEQYF. Filled out from reference TRBV7-6 and TRBJ2-7, the complete variable domain reads GAGVSQSPRYKVTKRGQDVALRCDPISGHVSLYWYRQALGQGPEFLTYFNYEAQQDKSGLPNDRFSAERPEGSISTLTIQRTEQRDSAMYRCASSLVESTVSRPPYEQYFGPGTRLTVT.

V is TRBV7-9 and J is TRBJ2-3; D is unresolved. The CDR3 is 13 amino acids. V was pared by 3 bases and J by 3 bases, with 7 bases between. CDR1 and CDR2 (germline): SEHNR, FQNEAQ (reference sequence). CDR3 amino acids: CASSFPGTDTQYF. For the CDR3, the DNA is TGTGCCAGCAGCTTCCCCGGGACAGATACGCAGTATTTT.